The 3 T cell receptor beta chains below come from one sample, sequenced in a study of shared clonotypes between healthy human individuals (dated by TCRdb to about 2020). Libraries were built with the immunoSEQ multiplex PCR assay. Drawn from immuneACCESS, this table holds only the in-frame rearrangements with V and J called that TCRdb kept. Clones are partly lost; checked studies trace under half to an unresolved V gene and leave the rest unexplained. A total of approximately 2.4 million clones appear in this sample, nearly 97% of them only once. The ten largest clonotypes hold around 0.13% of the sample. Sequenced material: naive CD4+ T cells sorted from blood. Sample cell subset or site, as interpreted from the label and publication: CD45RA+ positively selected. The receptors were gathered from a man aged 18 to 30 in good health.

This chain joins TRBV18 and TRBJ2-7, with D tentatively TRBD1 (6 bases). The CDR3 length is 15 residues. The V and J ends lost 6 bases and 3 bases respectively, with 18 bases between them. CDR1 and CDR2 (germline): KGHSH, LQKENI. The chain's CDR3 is CASSPTKTGYYEQYF. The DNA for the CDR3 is TGTGCCAGCTCCCCGACAAAGACAGGTTACTACGAGCAGTACTTC.

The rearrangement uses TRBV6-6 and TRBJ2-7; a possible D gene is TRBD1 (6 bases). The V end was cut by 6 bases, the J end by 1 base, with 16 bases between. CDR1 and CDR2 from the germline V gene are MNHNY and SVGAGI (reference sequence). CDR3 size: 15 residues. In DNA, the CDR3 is TGTGCCAGCAGGCCCCCTCGGGACACATCCTACGAGCAGTACTTC. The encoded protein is CASRPPRDTSYEQYF.

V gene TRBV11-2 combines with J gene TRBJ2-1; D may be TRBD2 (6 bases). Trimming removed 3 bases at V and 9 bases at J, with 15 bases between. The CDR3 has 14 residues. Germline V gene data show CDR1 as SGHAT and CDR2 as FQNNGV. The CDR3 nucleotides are TGTGCCAGCAGCTTTCGTACTAGCCTTGGTGAGCAGTTCTTC. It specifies CASSFRTSLGEQFF.